The sequence of this T cell receptor (beta chain) was determined in a study of graft-versus-host responses after intestinal transplantation. Trimming removed 5 bases from V and 5 bases from J, with 12 bases in between. This CDR3 spans 13 amino acids. Germline V gene sequence: CDR1 MNHEY, CDR2 SMNVEV (reference sequence). This clone was recorded once. What it binds is unknown. Profiled with immunoSEQ multiplex PCR; TCRdb holds only in-frame clones, not every one. The sample consists of about 120,000 clones, more than 85% of them appearing once. The chain joins TRBV27 to TRBJ1-1, with a weak D call TRBD1 (6 bases). The sequence derives from a human donor who was the organ donor for an intestinal transplant. The input for sequencing was unstimulated CD8+ T cells sorted from spleen or lymph node cells, taken before transplant. The CDR3 nucleotides are TGTGCCAGCAGTCCACAGGGTTGGACTGAAGCTTTCTTT. This codes for CASSPQGWTEAFF.